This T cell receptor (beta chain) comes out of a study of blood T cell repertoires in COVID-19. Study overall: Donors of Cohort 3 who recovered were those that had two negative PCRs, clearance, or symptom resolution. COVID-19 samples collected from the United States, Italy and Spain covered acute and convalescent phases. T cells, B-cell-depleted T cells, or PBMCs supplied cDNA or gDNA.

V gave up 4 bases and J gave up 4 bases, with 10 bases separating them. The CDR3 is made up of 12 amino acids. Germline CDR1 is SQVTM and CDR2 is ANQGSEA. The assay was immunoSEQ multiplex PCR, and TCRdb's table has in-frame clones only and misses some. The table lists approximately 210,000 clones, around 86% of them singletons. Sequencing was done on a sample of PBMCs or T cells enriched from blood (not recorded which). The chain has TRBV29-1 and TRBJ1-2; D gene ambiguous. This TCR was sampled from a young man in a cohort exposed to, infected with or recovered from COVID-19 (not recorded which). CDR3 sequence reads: CSVGGGSYGYTF. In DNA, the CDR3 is TGCAGCGTTGGTGGCGGGAGCTATGGCTACACCTTC.